This TCR beta chain was sequenced during a study of regulatory T cells in long-lasting Graves disease. Both iRepertoire HTBI primers and Arm-PCR of CDR3 regions were used to build the TCR beta libraries. In TCRdb, the multiplex PCR reads were re-called with MiXCR into one record per CDR3 protein. This sample has around 330,000 distinct CDR3 sequences; 18% occur once, and the top ten carry 38%. Study-level points and caveats: Lower TCR diversity was seen in persistent Graves' patients than in newly diagnosed ones. Fewer public clonotypes were shared by new patients (approximately 970) than by persistent patients (roughly 2,500).

Time point reported: newly diagnosed GD, antithyroid drugs for less than 3 months. Isolated PBMC RNA provided the starting material for the TCR library. This clonotype has ten or more counts. The antigen is undetermined. The sequencing used peripheral blood mononuclear cells (PBMCs), collected at new diagnosis, from a patient treated with antithyroid drugs. The source is a female donor with Graves disease.

The CDR3 region is CASSIVFRQEINYGYTF. The DNA of the CDR3 is TGTGCCAGTAGTATAGTTTTCCGACAGGAAATTAACTATGGCTACACCTTC. The J gene is TRBJ1-2, the V gene TRBV19; maybe TRBD1 (6 bases). Trimming pared 1 base from V and 1 base from J, leaving 16 bases between. From germline, CDR1 is LNHDA and CDR2 SQIVND (reference sequence). The length of the CDR3 is 17 residues.